The T cell receptor (beta chain) under discussion was sequenced for a study of T cells in tuberculosis. Study in general: This South African cohort compared adolescents with or without latent tuberculosis against adults with active tuberculosis. PBMC were archived before or within 7 days of starting treatment. Whole-study findings and limits: Active tuberculosis TCR-alpha repertoires lay closer to GMM-specific TCRs than IGRA-negative controls, suggesting clonal expansion. The TCR-beta difference was not significant; alpha differences partly reflected length.

To note about this clone: Its specificity is not known.

This CDR3 has 15 amino acids. CDR1 and CDR2 (germline): SGHRS, YFSETQ. V dropped 6 bases and J dropped 1; count of bases not matched to a gene: 6. Described time point: new active TB diagnosis, blood taken before or within 7 days of starting treatment. Some clones are missing from TCRdb's copy, which holds only in-frame ones; the method was immunoSEQ multiplex PCR. The sample consists of 30,000 or so clones, roughly nine tenths of them appearing once. The sample was PBMCs, taken at tuberculosis diagnosis. The sequence came from an adult with tuberculosis. Some clones in this sample may be carry-over from other donors' samples. The chain is built from TRBV5-1 and TRBJ2-2, with 7 bases that match TRBD1. Here the CDR3 reads CASTIGQVNTGELFF. The CDR3 DNA reads TGCGCCAGCACCATAGGACAGGTGAACACCGGGGAGCTGTTTTTT.